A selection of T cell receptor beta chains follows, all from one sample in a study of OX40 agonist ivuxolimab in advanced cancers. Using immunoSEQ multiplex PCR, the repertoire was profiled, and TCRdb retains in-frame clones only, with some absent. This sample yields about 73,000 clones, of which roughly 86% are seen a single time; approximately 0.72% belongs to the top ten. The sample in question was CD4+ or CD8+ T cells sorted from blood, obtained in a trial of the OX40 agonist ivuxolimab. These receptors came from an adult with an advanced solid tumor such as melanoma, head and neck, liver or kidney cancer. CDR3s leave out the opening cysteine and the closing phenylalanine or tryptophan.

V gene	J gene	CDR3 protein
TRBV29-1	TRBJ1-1	SVGNTEAF
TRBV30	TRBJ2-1	AWTGTSGIGF
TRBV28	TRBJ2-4	ASSLFGLAGGPRKNIQY
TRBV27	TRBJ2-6	ARQSSGANVLT
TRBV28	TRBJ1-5	ASSFLGTEVQPQH
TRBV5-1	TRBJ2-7	ASSLDSGSSYEQY
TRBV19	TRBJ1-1	ASSIAAARGTEAF
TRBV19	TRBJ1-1	ASTPRSARVGTEAF
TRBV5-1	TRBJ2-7	ASSADRGEQY
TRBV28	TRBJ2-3	ASSPLAGLGDTQY
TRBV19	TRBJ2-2	ASSAGAANTGELF
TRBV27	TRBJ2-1	ASSPGRSGGYNEQF
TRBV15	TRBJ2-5	ATSRGQGTQTIQETQY
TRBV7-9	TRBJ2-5	ASSLALGRLQETQY
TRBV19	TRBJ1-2	ASTNLPGLRGDYGYT
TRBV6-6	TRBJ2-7	ASSSPGQVN
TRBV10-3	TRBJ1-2	AISEGQGKIGYT
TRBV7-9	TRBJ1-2	ASKEGDT
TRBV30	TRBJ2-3	AWSVKGGTDTQY
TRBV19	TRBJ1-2	ASRHKDNNYGYT
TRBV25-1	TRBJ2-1	ASSIGGQSSNEQF
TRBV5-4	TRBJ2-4	ASSLGGAGRNIQY
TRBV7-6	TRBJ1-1	ASSPRQGAGDTEAF
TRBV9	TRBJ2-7	ASSVTGRYEQY
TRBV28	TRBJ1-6	ASSSDHAGSSYNSPLH
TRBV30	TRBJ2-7	AWIKTDEQY
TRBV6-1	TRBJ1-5	ASTKGGNQPQH
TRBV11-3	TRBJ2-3	ASSLEGRGGADTQY
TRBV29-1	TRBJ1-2	SVGTETYGYT
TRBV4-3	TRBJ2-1	ASSLAAGALRNEQF
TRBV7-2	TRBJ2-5	ASSLVRGGGETQY
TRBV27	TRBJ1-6	ASPADSHNSPLH
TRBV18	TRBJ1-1	ASSPTGSEAF
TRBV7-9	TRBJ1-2	ASSLVGTDYGYT
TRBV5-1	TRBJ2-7	ASSFDPTSREQY
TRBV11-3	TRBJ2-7	ASSPPAGTANYEQY
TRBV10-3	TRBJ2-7	AISESGYEQY
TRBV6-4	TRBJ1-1	ASETAQNTEAF
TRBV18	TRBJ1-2	ASSPLTRGQGNLGYGYT
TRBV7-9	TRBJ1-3	ASSLTGSGNTIY
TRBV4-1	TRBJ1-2	ASRGWSGTERGYT
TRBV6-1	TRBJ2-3	ASSEQRGGTDTQY
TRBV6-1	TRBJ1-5	ASSEAVGTGGYQPQH
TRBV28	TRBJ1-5	ASSPPGDQPQH
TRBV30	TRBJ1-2	AWNIGTRGSNYGYT
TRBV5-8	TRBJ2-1	ASSLGRLSTNEQF
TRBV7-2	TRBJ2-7	ASSLKGGGGSYEQY
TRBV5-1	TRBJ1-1	ASSSRGRGTEAF
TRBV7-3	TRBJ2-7	ASSFSARAGEQY
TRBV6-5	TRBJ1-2	ASSYSSSDYGYT
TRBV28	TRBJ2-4	ASSPSGLAGTSPNIQY
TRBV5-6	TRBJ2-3	ASSWRGSGTDTQY
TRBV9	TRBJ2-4	ASSVDPPGPRNIQY
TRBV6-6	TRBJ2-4	ASSLQGAGKNIQY
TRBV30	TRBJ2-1	AWSTTRNEQF
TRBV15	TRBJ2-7	ATGPGDSYEQY
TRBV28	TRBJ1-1	ASRKGAWKDTEAF
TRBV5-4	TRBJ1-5	ASSAQGYSNQPQH